The T cell receptor beta chain under discussion was sequenced for a study of blood T cell repertoires in COVID-19. V was cut by 5 bases and J by 4 bases, with 20 bases left in between. The CDR3 covers 17 residues. Germline-derived CDR1 and CDR2 are SGHVS and FQNEAQ. The repertoire was sequenced with immunoSEQ multiplex PCR; TCRdb's copy has only in-frame clones and lacks some. The sample holds some 150,000 clones; 75% to 90% are singletons and the top ten take roughly 0.6%. The chain combines TRBV7-8 with TRBJ1-4, with D tentatively TRBD1 (6 bases). Sequenced input: peripheral blood. The sequence came from a man in his sixties with acute or convalescent COVID-19. The CDR3 loop reads CASSTQGPRSNNEKLFF. The CDR3 nucleotides read TGTGCCAGCAGCACCCAGGGGCCCCGTTCCAATAATGAAAAACTGTTTTTT. Full variable domain (missing parts from reference TRBV7-8 and TRBJ1-4): GAGVSQSPRYKVAKRGQDVALRCDPISGHVSLFWYQQALGQGPEFLTYFQNEAQLDKSGLPSDRFFAERPEGSVSTLKIQRTQQEDSAVYLCASSTQGPRSNNEKLFFGSGTQLSVL.